These T cell receptor beta chains were read from a single sample in a study of shared clonotypes between healthy human individuals. The data were produced by immunoSEQ multiplex PCR, yet TCRdb's version contains in-frame clones alone and is incomplete. Seen here are roughly 2,300,000 clones, around 93% observed once, and the top ten hold around 0.35%. Source material: naive CD4+ T cells from PBMCs. Every receptor here comes from a man younger than 35 in good health. Some clones in this sample may be carry-over from other donors' samples. The conserved cysteine and the conserved F or W are not part of the CDR3 here.

CDR3 protein	J gene	V gene
ATSRGRLADNEQF	TRBJ2-1	TRBV15
ASSVARETYNEQF	TRBJ2-1	TRBV9
ASSLLAGVKEQY	TRBJ2-7	TRBV19
ASSEPPGSARMDGYT	TRBJ1-2	TRBV2
ASSFEAFQNTGELF	TRBJ2-2	TRBV7-9
ASSEALRLGSYNEQF	TRBJ2-1	TRBV2
ASSLGRGSAYNEQF	TRBJ2-1	TRBV7-9
AISQPGGRGDTQY	TRBJ2-3	TRBV10-3
SELSRNEQF	TRBJ2-1	TRBV20-1
ASGGTRDTEAF	TRBJ1-1	TRBV19
ASSSNSAGESYEQY	TRBJ2-7	TRBV27
SVEGADDEQF	TRBJ2-1	TRBV29-1
AISRAGTATYEQY	TRBJ2-7	TRBV10-3
AISEPSYEQY	TRBJ2-7	TRBV10-3
ASSRSSTGDSYEQY	TRBJ2-7	TRBV6-6
ASSATAQVAGSTDTQY	TRBJ2-3	TRBV18
ASSSTGGSSYNEQF	TRBJ2-1	TRBV7-2
ASSQTGTVHYEQY	TRBJ2-7	TRBV4-1
ASSLQIQGEAF	TRBJ1-1	TRBV9
ASADSDKETQY	TRBJ2-5	TRBV28
ASSFSSGSYEQY	TRBJ2-7	TRBV5-1
ASSYGQFNQPQH	TRBJ1-5	TRBV6-5
ASSSRGWGTDTQY	TRBJ2-3	TRBV9
ASSPGDVSSYEQY	TRBJ2-7	TRBV5-4
ASSSLGETQY	TRBJ2-5	TRBV27
ASSLQDRNLNYGYT	TRBJ1-2	TRBV5-1
ASSLIQGTARTNEQF	TRBJ2-1	TRBV7-2
ASRLRPAGDGYT	TRBJ1-2	TRBV28
ASSLLVNTEAF	TRBJ1-1	TRBV7-9
ASSLGDLEAF	TRBJ1-1	TRBV7-9
ASGPTGRETQY	TRBJ2-5	TRBV12-5
ASSIRGNLNTGELF	TRBJ2-2	TRBV9
ASSRRQGAGEQF	TRBJ2-1	TRBV6-6
ASSRPAYEQY	TRBJ2-7	TRBV5-1
ASSELAGGRGEQY	TRBJ2-7	TRBV6-1
ASNYRRTGIGTGELF	TRBJ2-2	TRBV27
ASSSGSNQPQH	TRBJ1-5	TRBV5-6
ASKIGGAAANEKLF	TRBJ1-4	TRBV28
SVSTRRSSYNEQF	TRBJ2-1	TRBV29-1